This record looks at one TCR beta chain sequence and its context. Its antigen is unidentified. Every participant with HIV received treatment in the United States. The data derive from a study of long-term antiretroviral therapy in people with HIV. Findings and caveats of the study: Spans of CDR3 length were tighter for HIV repertoires than for controls. Subsequent to ART, diversity was augmented yet persisted below that of transplant donor controls.

Sequencing relied on immunoSEQ assay v3.0, run at survey level. Only in-frame clones appear in the TCRdb table, and some are missing; sequencing was by immunoSEQ multiplex PCR. The repertoire holds tens of thousands of clones, with 80% as singletons. V lost 6 bases to trimming and J lost 2 bases, with 8 bases between them. The CDR3 is 13 residues long. Germline CDR1 and CDR2: SQVTM and ANQGSEA. The sample here was unsorted PBMCs, taken 0.3 years after starting antiretroviral therapy. The chain recombines TRBV29-1 with TRBJ2-6, with D unresolved. The sequence came from a man aged 40-55 years with HIV. The CDR3 sequence: CSVHRTGANVLTF. In DNA, the CDR3 is TGCAGCGTCCACAGAACTGGGGCCAACGTCCTGACTTTC. Combining the CDR3 with reference TRBV29-1 and TRBJ2-6 gives the whole variable domain SAVISQKPSRDICQRGTSLTIQCQVDSQVTMMFWYRQQPGQSLTLIATANQGSEATYESGFVIDKFPISRPNLTFSTLTVSNMSPEDSSIYLCSVHRTGANVLTFGAGSRLTVL.